These 8 T cell receptor beta chains were sequenced from one sample in a study of cytomegalovirus exposure and HLA in healthy donors. PCR was performed using 60 Vbeta and 13 Jbeta primers. The table came from immunoSEQ multiplex PCR; TCRdb's copy has only in-frame clones and leaves some out. This sample's table has 130,000 or so clones. The sequencing sample was made of PBMCs. All receptors come from a woman aged 18-29 years in good health and CMV-seronegative.

The CDR3 DNA is TGTGCCAGCAGCTTGACAGGGCCGGAGCCAGATACGCAGTATTTT. The encoded protein is CASSLTGPEPDTQYF. V usage is TRBV5-6 and J usage is TRBJ2-3, with D maybe TRBD1 (6 bases). Trimming cost V 1 base and J 4 bases, with 13 bases left between them. The CDR3 consists of 15 residues. In germline, CDR1 is SGHDT, CDR2 YYEEEE.

This rearrangement joins TRBV6-1 to TRBJ2-3; 9 nucleotides match TRBD2. V lost 4 bases and J lost 6; bases outside the gene matches: 5. The CDR3 runs to 14 residues. Germline CDR1 is MNHNS and CDR2 is SASEGT. This chain's CDR3 is CASSGLSGRDTQYF. Here the CDR3 DNA reads TGTGCCAGCAGTGGTTTAAGCGGGAGGGATACGCAGTATTTT.

The rearrangement uses TRBV27 and TRBJ1-2, with a possible D match to TRBD1 (5 bases). Germline V CDR1 and CDR2: MNHEY, SMNVEV (reference sequence). The CDR3 is 17 amino acids. Trimming stripped 0 bases from V and 0 bases from J, with 14 bases between. As DNA, the CDR3 is TGTGCCAGCAGTTTATCGGGGGGTGGGGGAGCTAACTATGGCTACACCTTC. It translates to CASSLSGGGGANYGYTF.

The rearrangement uses TRBV28 and TRBJ2-7, with 9 bases fitting TRBD2. V shed 6 bases and J 3 bases; nucleotides not matched to a gene: 15. Germline V gives CDR1 MDHEN, CDR2 SYDVKM. The CDR3 consists of 17 residues. CDR3 loop: CASSIGASGTDYYEQYF. The CDR3 DNA follows: TGTGCCAGCAGCATCGGGGCTAGCGGGACAGACTACTACGAGCAGTACTTC.

The rearrangement joins TRBV6-5 to TRBJ2-1, with D possibly being TRBD2 (5 bases). V was shortened by 1 base and J by 4 bases, with 11 bases between the two germline ends. This CDR3 has 15 residues. Germline CDR1 is MNHEY and CDR2 is SVGAGI. CDR3 loop: CASSYWGAEYNEQFF. The DNA for the CDR3 is TGTGCCAGCAGTTACTGGGGAGCGGAGTACAATGAGCAGTTCTTC.

Worth noting for this clone: Other DNA sequences in this sample translate to the same CDR3. The rearrangement joins TRBV10-2 to TRBJ1-4; maybe TRBD1 (6 bases). The CDR3 totals 15 residues. Germline V gives CDR1 WSHSY, CDR2 SAAADI. Trimming shortened V by 3 bases and J by 1 base, and 9 bases separated the two germline ends. As DNA, the CDR3 is TGCGCCAGCAGTGACGTACAGGGAACTAATGAAAAACTGTTTTTT. As protein: CASSDVQGTNEKLFF.

The chain is built from TRBV10-2 and TRBJ1-2; 9 bases agree with TRBD1. Germline CDR1 is WSHSY and CDR2 is SAAADI. V shed 4 bases, J shed 2 bases, and the junction held 2 bases outside the gene matches. CDR3 length equals 14 residues. The CDR3 nucleotides read TGCGCCAGCAGTGGGACAGGGGTCAACTATGGCTACACCTTC. Translated: CASSGTGVNYGYTF.

This chain connects TRBV5-1 to TRBJ2-1; 10 positions agree with TRBD2. J lost 5 bases, V lost 0 bases, and 2 bases had no gene match. The CDR3 is 15 amino acids. The germline V gene has CDR1 SGHRS and CDR2 YFSETQ. CDR3: CASSLVLAGDNEQFF. Written as DNA, the CDR3 is TGCGCCAGCAGCTTGGTCCTAGCGGGAGACAATGAGCAGTTCTTC. The variable domain in full, with the rest retrieved from reference TRBV5-1 and TRBJ2-1, is KAGVTQTPRYLIKTRGQQVTLSCSPISGHRSVSWYQQTPGQGLQFLFEYFSETQRNKGNFPGRFSGRQFSNSRSEMNVSTLELGDSALYLCASSLVLAGDNEQFFGPGTRLTVL.